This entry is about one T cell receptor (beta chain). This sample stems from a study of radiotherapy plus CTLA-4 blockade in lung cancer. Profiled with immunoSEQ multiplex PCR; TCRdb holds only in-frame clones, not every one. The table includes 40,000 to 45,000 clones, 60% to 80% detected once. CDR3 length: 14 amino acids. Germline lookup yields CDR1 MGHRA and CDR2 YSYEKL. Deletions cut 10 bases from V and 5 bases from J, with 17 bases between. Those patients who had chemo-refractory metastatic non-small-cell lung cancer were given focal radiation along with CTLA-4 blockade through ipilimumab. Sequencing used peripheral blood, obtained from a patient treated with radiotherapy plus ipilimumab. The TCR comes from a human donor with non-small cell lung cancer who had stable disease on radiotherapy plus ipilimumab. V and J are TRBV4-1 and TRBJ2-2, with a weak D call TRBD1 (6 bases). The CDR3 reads CATQGLTSTGELFF. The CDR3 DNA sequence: TGCGCCACCCAGGGGCTGACCAGTACCGGGGAGCTGTTTTTT.